The rows below give T cell receptor beta chains drawn from one sample of a study of OX40 agonist ivuxolimab in advanced cancers. The method was immunoSEQ multiplex PCR; TCRdb's version includes in-frame clones alone and lacks a portion of them. The data show about 68,000 clones, roughly 80% seen once. The specimen was CD4+ or CD8+ T cells sorted from blood, collected in a trial of the OX40 agonist ivuxolimab. The receptors come from an adult with an advanced solid tumor such as melanoma, head and neck, liver or kidney cancer. Both conserved end residues are part of each CDR3. The order of the fields is J gene, clone size, D gene, V gene, CDR3 protein, CDR3 DNA. The D gene is left open where the match is weak. Size is omitted from some rows. Given values are once, few, many or a class for expanded clones.

J: TRBJ1-6; size: few; D: -; V: TRBV5-1; CDR3: CASSYGNSPLHF; DNA: TGCGCCAGCAGCTACGGTAATTCACCCCTCCACTTT
J: TRBJ2-2; size: -; D: -; V: TRBV29-1; CDR3: CSVGTNTGELFF; DNA: TGCAGCGTTGGGACCAACACCGGGGAGCTGTTTTTT
J: TRBJ1-6; size: -; D: TRBD1; V: TRBV7-3; CDR3: CASSLGTENSPLHF; DNA: TGTGCCAGCAGCTTAGGGACAGAGAATTCACCCCTCCACTTT
J: TRBJ2-2; size: few; D: -; V: TRBV18; CDR3: CASSPGTGNTGELFF; DNA: TGTGCCAGCTCACCTGGGACGGGGAACACCGGGGAGCTGTTTTTT
J: TRBJ1-2; size: -; D: -; V: TRBV2; CDR3: CASSAVGANYGYTF; DNA: TGTGCCAGCAGTGCTGTGGGTGCTAACTATGGCTACACCTTC
J: TRBJ2-3; size: -; D: -; V: TRBV5-1; CDR3: CASSLDSGGLRYTQYF; DNA: TGCGCCAGCAGCTTGGACTCAGGGGGGCTTCGGTATACGCAGTATTTT
J: TRBJ2-3; size: -; D: TRBD2; V: TRBV2; CDR3: CASNVAGSTDTQYF; DNA: TGTGCCAGCAACGTAGCGGGGAGCACAGATACGCAGTATTTT
J: TRBJ1-1; size: once; D: TRBD1; V: TRBV7-9; CDR3: CASRGRTGMGTEAFF; DNA: TGTGCCAGCAGAGGACGGACAGGGATGGGCACTGAAGCTTTCTTT
J: TRBJ2-3; size: -; D: -; V: TRBV2; CDR3: CASSEDRASTDTQYF; DNA: TGTGCCAGCAGTGAAGACCGCGCTAGCACAGATACGCAGTATTTT
J: TRBJ2-5; size: -; D: -; V: TRBV10-2; CDR3: CASTGVGETQYF; DNA: TGCGCCAGCACCGGGGTCGGAGAGACCCAGTACTTC
J: TRBJ2-3; size: -; D: -; V: TRBV5-1; CDR3: CASSPFGSTDTQYF; DNA: TGCGCCAGCAGCCCTTTTGGGAGCACAGATACGCAGTATTTT
J: TRBJ2-7; size: -; D: TRBD2; V: TRBV14; CDR3: CASSQDYGHVAGVDEQYF; DNA: TGTGCCAGCAGCCAAGACTATGGACATGTAGCGGGAGTTGACGAGCAGTACTTC
J: TRBJ1-6; size: -; D: -; V: TRBV19; CDR3: CASSIARGKSYNSPLHF; DNA: TGTGCCAGTAGTATCGCCCGGGGAAAGTCCTATAATTCACCCCTCCACTTT
J: TRBJ2-5; size: -; D: -; V: TRBV18; CDR3: CASSPSKGGQETQYF; DNA: TGTGCCAGCTCACCAAGTAAAGGGGGTCAAGAGACCCAGTACTTC
J: TRBJ1-3; size: once; D: -; V: TRBV5-1; CDR3: CASSFTPGNTIYF; DNA: TGCGCCAGCAGCTTTACCCCTGGAAACACCATATATTTT
J: TRBJ2-7; size: -; D: -; V: TRBV5-6; CDR3: CASSLGQVLYEQYF; DNA: TGTGCCAGCAGCTTGGGACAGGTACTCTACGAGCAGTACTTC
J: TRBJ1-1; size: once; D: -; V: TRBV6-5; CDR3: CASSYRGVTLNTEAFF; DNA: TGTGCCAGCAGTTACCGAGGGGTGACCTTGAACACTGAAGCTTTCTTT
J: TRBJ2-1; size: -; D: TRBD2; V: TRBV5-4; CDR3: CASSSYSGSYSNEQFF; DNA: TGTGCCAGCAGCTCCTATAGCGGGAGCTACTCCAATGAGCAGTTCTTC
J: TRBJ1-5; size: -; D: -; V: TRBV2; CDR3: CASSVGGGDQPQHF; DNA: TGTGCCAGCAGTGTCGGGGGCGGGGATCAGCCCCAGCATTTT
J: TRBJ2-6; size: -; D: -; V: TRBV25-1; CDR3: CASSTFLTASSGANVLTF; DNA: TGTGCCAGCTCGACTTTTCTGACAGCGAGCTCTGGGGCCAACGTCCTGACTTTC
J: TRBJ2-5; size: -; D: -; V: TRBV10-3; CDR3: CAISDGETQYF; DNA: TGTGCCATCAGTGACGGGGAGACCCAGTACTTC
J: TRBJ2-7; size: few; D: TRBD2; V: TRBV18; CDR3: CASSPGLAGAYEQYF; DNA: TGTGCCAGCTCACCGGGACTAGCGGGAGCCTACGAGCAGTACTTC
J: TRBJ1-1; size: -; D: -; V: TRBV5-1; CDR3: CASSPQGSLNTEAFF; DNA: TGCGCCAGCAGCCCACAGGGATCTTTGAACACTGAAGCTTTCTTT
J: TRBJ1-3; size: -; D: TRBD1; V: TRBV28; CDR3: CASSLDRAGNTIYF; DNA: TGTGCCAGCAGTCTTGACAGGGCTGGAAACACCATATATTTT
J: TRBJ1-1; size: -; D: -; V: TRBV6-6; CDR3: CASSYSENTEAFF; DNA: TGTGCCAGCAGTTACTCGGAAAACACTGAAGCTTTCTTT
J: TRBJ1-4; size: -; D: TRBD1; V: TRBV2; CDR3: CAGQGLGPEKLFF; DNA: TGTGCCGGACAGGGTTTAGGTCCTGAAAAACTGTTTTTT
J: TRBJ2-3; size: -; D: -; V: TRBV2; CDR3: CASGIATDTQYF; DNA: TGTGCCAGTGGGATTGCCACAGATACGCAGTATTTT
J: TRBJ1-4; size: -; D: -; V: TRBV2; CDR3: CASKVTSGVEKLFF; DNA: TGTGCCAGCAAAGTGACATCCGGTGTTGAAAAACTGTTTTTT
J: TRBJ1-2; size: -; D: -; V: TRBV2; CDR3: CASSETRQEIYGYTF; DNA: TGTGCCAGCAGTGAAACTCGGCAGGAGATCTATGGCTACACCTTC
J: TRBJ2-3; size: -; D: TRBD2; V: TRBV11-1; CDR3: CASSLVGGEDTQYF; DNA: TGTGCCAGCAGCTTGGTCGGGGGGGAAGATACGCAGTATTTT
J: TRBJ1-1; size: -; D: -; V: TRBV6-4; CDR3: CASSDSSGPPTEAFF; DNA: TGTGCCAGCAGTGACAGTTCAGGGCCCCCCACTGAAGCTTTCTTT
J: TRBJ1-5; size: -; D: TRBD1; V: TRBV28; CDR3: CASSPSPFKTGAHNQPQHF; DNA: TGTGCCAGCAGCCCTAGCCCATTTAAGACAGGGGCCCACAATCAGCCCCAGCATTTT
J: TRBJ1-1; size: -; D: TRBD1; V: TRBV10-3; CDR3: CAISQQGADTEAFF; DNA: TGTGCCATCAGCCAACAGGGGGCGGACACTGAAGCTTTCTTT
J: TRBJ2-1; size: -; D: -; V: TRBV28; CDR3: CASRALAQSSYNEQFF; DNA: TGTGCCAGCAGGGCATTAGCGCAGAGCTCCTACAATGAGCAGTTCTTC
J: TRBJ1-1; size: -; D: -; V: TRBV5-1; CDR3: CASSLDPGGSEAFF; DNA: TGCGCCAGCAGCTTGGATCCGGGGGGGTCTGAAGCTTTCTTT
J: TRBJ1-6; size: -; D: -; V: TRBV9; CDR3: CASSPLALGNSPLHF; DNA: TGTGCCAGCAGCCCCTTGGCCCTAGGAAATTCACCCCTCCACTTT
J: TRBJ2-3; size: -; D: -; V: TRBV7-2; CDR3: CASSVGGSFADTQYF; DNA: TGTGCCAGCAGCGTAGGTGGCAGTTTTGCAGATACGCAGTATTTT
J: TRBJ2-2; size: -; D: TRBD1; V: TRBV19; CDR3: CASSQGQGGVRELFF; DNA: TGTGCCAGTAGTCAGGGACAGGGTGGGGTCCGGGAGCTGTTTTTT
J: TRBJ2-5; size: once; D: TRBD2; V: TRBV5-4; CDR3: CASSFGLEETQYF; DNA: TGTGCCAGCAGCTTTGGACTAGAAGAGACCCAGTACTTC
J: TRBJ1-6; size: -; D: -; V: TRBV5-4; CDR3: CASSLEQLRPPLHF; DNA: TGTGCCAGCAGCTTAGAACAGTTACGTCCACCCCTCCACTTT
J: TRBJ2-5; size: -; D: TRBD2; V: TRBV7-2; CDR3: CASSFLGAGVPETQYF; DNA: TGTGCCAGCAGCTTCTTAGGAGCGGGAGTGCCAGAGACCCAGTACTTC
J: TRBJ1-2; size: -; D: -; V: TRBV28; CDR3: CASSLPLWGANYGYTF; DNA: TGTGCCAGCAGTTTACCCCTCTGGGGGGCTAACTATGGCTACACCTTC
J: TRBJ1-3; size: -; D: -; V: TRBV15; CDR3: CATSRGGQGPSGNTIYF; DNA: TGTGCCACCAGCAGAGGCGGCCAGGGGCCCTCTGGAAACACCATATATTTT
J: TRBJ1-4; size: once; D: TRBD1; V: TRBV5-1; CDR3: CASSLFPSGQGANEKLFF; DNA: TGCGCCAGCAGTTTGTTCCCCAGCGGACAGGGCGCAAATGAAAAACTGTTTTTT
J: TRBJ1-3; size: -; D: -; V: TRBV7-2; CDR3: CASSLNQGSSGNTIYF; DNA: TGTGCCAGCAGCTTAAATCAGGGCAGCTCTGGAAACACCATATATTTT
J: TRBJ2-3; size: -; D: -; V: TRBV30; CDR3: CAFDQNPTDTQYF; DNA: TGTGCCTTCGACCAAAACCCGACAGATACGCAGTATTTT
J: TRBJ2-5; size: -; D: TRBD2; V: TRBV28; CDR3: CASSLTSGRMETQYF; DNA: TGTGCCAGCAGTCTGACTAGCGGGAGGATGGAGACCCAGTACTTC
J: TRBJ2-3; size: -; D: -; V: TRBV5-1; CDR3: CASSFEPAGDTDTQYF; DNA: TGCGCCAGCAGCTTCGAACCTGCTGGGGATACAGATACGCAGTATTTT
J: TRBJ2-3; size: -; D: -; V: TRBV6-6; CDR3: CASSQDPSTDTQYF; DNA: TGTGCCAGCAGCCAAGATCCGAGCACAGATACGCAGTATTTT
J: TRBJ2-5; size: -; D: -; V: TRBV7-2; CDR3: CASSLYGTQGETQYF; DNA: TGTGCCAGCAGCTTATACGGGACCCAAGGGGAGACCCAGTACTTC
J: TRBJ1-2; size: -; D: -; V: TRBV6-6; CDR3: CASSDTNYGYTF; DNA: TGTGCCAGCAGTGACACGAACTATGGCTACACCTTC
J: TRBJ2-2; size: -; D: -; V: TRBV5-1; CDR3: CASSLLGGANTGELFF; DNA: TGCGCCAGCAGCTTGTTGGGGGGCGCGAACACCGGGGAGCTGTTTTTT
J: TRBJ1-2; size: -; D: TRBD1; V: TRBV10-3; CDR3: CAISEGTGGDFNYGYTF; DNA: TGTGCCATCAGTGAAGGGACAGGGGGCGACTTCAACTATGGCTACACCTTC
J: TRBJ1-2; size: -; D: TRBD1; V: TRBV14; CDR3: CASSQEGGRVNGYTF; DNA: TGTGCCAGCAGCCAAGAAGGGGGCCGGGTGAATGGCTACACCTTC
J: TRBJ1-3; size: -; D: -; V: TRBV13; CDR3: CASSKTWGDTGNTIYF; DNA: TGTGCCAGCAGCAAGACGTGGGGGGACACTGGAAACACCATATATTTT